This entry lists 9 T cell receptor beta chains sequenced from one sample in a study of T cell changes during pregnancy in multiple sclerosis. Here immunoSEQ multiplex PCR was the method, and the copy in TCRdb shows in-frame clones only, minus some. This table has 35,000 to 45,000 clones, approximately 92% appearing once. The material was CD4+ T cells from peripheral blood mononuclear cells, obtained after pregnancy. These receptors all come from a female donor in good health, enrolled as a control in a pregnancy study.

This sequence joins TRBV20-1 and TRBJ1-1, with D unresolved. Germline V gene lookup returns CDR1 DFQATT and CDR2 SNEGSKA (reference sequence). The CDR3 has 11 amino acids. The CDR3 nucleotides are TGCAGGAGGCCCGGTCCGGTAGAAGCTTTCTTT. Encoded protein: CRRPGPVEAFF.

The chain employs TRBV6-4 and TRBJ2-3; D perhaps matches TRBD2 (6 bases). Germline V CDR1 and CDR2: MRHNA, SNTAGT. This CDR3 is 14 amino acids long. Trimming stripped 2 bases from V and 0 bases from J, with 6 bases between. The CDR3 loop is CASSDGTSTDTQYF. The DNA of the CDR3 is TGTGCCAGCAGTGACGGGACTAGCACAGATACGCAGTATTTT.

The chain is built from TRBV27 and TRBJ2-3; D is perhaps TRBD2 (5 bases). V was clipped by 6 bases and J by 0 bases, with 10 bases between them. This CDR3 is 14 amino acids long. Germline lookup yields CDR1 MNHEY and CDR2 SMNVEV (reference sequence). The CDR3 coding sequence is TGTGCCAGCAGGGCGCGGGTGAGCACAGATACGCAGTATTTT. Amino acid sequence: CASRARVSTDTQYF.

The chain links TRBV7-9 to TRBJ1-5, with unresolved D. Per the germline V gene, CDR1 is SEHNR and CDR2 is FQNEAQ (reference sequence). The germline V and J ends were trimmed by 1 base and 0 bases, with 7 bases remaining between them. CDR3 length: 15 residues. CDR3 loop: CASSLDGLSNQPQHF. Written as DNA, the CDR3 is TGTGCCAGCAGCTTAGATGGCCTTAGCAATCAGCCCCAGCATTTT.

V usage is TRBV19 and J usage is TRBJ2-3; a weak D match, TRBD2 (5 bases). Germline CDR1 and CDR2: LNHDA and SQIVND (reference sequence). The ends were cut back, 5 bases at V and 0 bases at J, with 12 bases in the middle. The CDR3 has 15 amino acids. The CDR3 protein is CASSGLSGSTDTQYF. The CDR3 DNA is TGTGCCAGTAGTGGGTTGAGCGGTAGCACAGATACGCAGTATTTT.

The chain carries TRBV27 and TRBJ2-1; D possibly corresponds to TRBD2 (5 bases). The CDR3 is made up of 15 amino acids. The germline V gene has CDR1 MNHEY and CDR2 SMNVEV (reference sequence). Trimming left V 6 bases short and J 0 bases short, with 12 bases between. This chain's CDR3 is CASSDSASSYNEQFF. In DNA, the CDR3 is TGTGCCAGCAGCGATAGCGCTAGCTCCTACAATGAGCAGTTCTTC.

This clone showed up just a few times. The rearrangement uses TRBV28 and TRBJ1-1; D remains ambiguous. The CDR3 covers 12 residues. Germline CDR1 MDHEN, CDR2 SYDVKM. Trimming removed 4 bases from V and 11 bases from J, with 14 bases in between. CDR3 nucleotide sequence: TGTGCCAGCAGTTCTTGGGCCCTTCATGCTTTCTTT. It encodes CASSSWALHAFF.

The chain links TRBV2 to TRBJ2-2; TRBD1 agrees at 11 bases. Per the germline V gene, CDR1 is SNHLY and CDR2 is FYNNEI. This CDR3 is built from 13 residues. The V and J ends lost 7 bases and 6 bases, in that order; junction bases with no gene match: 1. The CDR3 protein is CASKGQGAGELFF. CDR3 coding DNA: TGTGCCAGCAAGGGACAGGGGGCCGGGGAGCTGTTTTTT.

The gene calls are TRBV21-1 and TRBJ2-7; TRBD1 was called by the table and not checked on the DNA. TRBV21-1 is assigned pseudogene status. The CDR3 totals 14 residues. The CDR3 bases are TGTGCCAGCAGCGACCGGGACAGGGAAAACGAGCAGTACTTC. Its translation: CASSDRDRENEQYF.